This is a list of T cell receptor beta chains from one sample in a study of blood T cell repertoires in COVID-19. The assay was immunoSEQ multiplex PCR, and TCRdb's table has in-frame clones only and misses some. The sample shows around 300,000 clones, about 87% of them seen only once. Input material: peripheral blood. These receptor sequences come from a woman aged 40 to 49 with acute or convalescent COVID-19. Both conserved end residues are part of each CDR3. The order of the fields is clone size, D gene, V gene, J gene, CDR3 protein, CDR3 DNA. A D gene is named only where the DNA matches it firmly. The size entry is marked missing in some rows and otherwise reads once, few, many or a size class.

-	TRBD2	TRBV7-8	TRBJ2-3	CASSPRRLAGFGDTQYF	TGTGCCAGCAGCCCCCGTAGGCTAGCGGGGTTCGGGGATACGCAGTATTTT
-	-	TRBV12-5	TRBJ1-2	CASGLVLSGSRANYGYTF	TGTGCTAGTGGTTTGGTACTTTCCGGGAGTCGAGCTAACTATGGCTACACCTTC
-	TRBD1	TRBV5-6	TRBJ1-1	CASSFDRVNTEAFF	TGTGCCAGCAGCTTTGACAGGGTGAACACTGAAGCTTTCTTT
-	-	TRBV11-2	TRBJ1-3	CASRIIQGPGNTIYF	TGTGCCAGCAGGATAATTCAGGGTCCTGGAAACACCATATATTTT
-	-	TRBV7-3	TRBJ2-2	CASSLSPSGRNTGELFF	TGTGCCAGCAGCTTATCCCCCTCGGGGAGAAACACCGGGGAGCTGTTTTTT
-	-	TRBV18	TRBJ1-1	CASSPNGRTEAFF	TGTGCCAGCTCACCTAATGGGAGGACTGAAGCTTTCTTT
-	TRBD1	TRBV7-2	TRBJ2-1	CASSSSASGQPNEQFF	TGTGCCAGCAGCTCATCAGCCTCGGGACAGCCCAATGAGCAGTTCTTC
-	-	TRBV2	TRBJ1-2	CASRYGLSGTYGYTF	TGTGCCAGCAGGTATGGATTGAGCGGGACATATGGCTACACCTTC
-	-	TRBV5-6	TRBJ1-5	CASSLGGGAGNQPQHF	TGTGCCAGCAGCTTGGGTGGGGGCGCGGGCAATCAGCCCCAGCATTTT
-	TRBD1	TRBV28	TRBJ1-1	CASRYDRGWGTEAFF	TGTGCCAGCAGATACGACAGGGGGTGGGGGACTGAAGCTTTCTTT
-	TRBD1	TRBV6-5	TRBJ1-1	CASKGLDRGTEAFF	TGTGCCAGCAAAGGGCTCGACAGGGGGACTGAAGCTTTCTTT
once	-	TRBV21-1	TRBJ2-3	CASIRWGPGASGDSTDTQYF	-
-	-	TRBV5-5	TRBJ2-1	CASSIMGGGEQFF	TGTGCCAGCAGCATCATGGGAGGCGGCGAGCAGTTCTTC
-	TRBD1	TRBV3-1/TRBV3-2	TRBJ1-5	CASSHKQQGANQPQHF	TGTGCCAGCAGCCATAAACAACAGGGGGCAAATCAGCCCCAGCATTTT
-	TRBD1	TRBV15	TRBJ1-1	CATSREGTGGTEAFF	TGTGCCACCAGCAGAGAGGGGACAGGGGGCACTGAAGCTTTCTTT
-	-	TRBV5-1	TRBJ1-1	CASRPGTGRGTEAFF	TGCGCCAGCAGACCAGGAACAGGGAGGGGGACTGAAGCTTTCTTT
-	TRBD1	TRBV3-1/TRBV3-2	TRBJ1-2	CASSRDRSYGYTF	TGTGCCAGCAGCCGGGACAGGAGCTATGGCTACACCTTC
-	TRBD2	TRBV24-1	TRBJ2-1	CATSGETSGGNEQFF	TGTGCCACCAGTGGTGAGACTAGCGGGGGAAATGAGCAGTTCTTC
-	-	TRBV19	TRBJ1-2	CASSLLGGTPNGYTF	TGTGCCAGTAGCCTCCTCGGCGGGACCCCTAATGGCTACACCTTC
-	-	TRBV5-1	TRBJ1-5	CASSLGQRGQPQHF	TGCGCCAGCAGCTTGGGGCAGCGGGGGCAGCCCCAGCATTTT
-	TRBD1	TRBV2	TRBJ1-6	CASELRQGYNSPLHF	TGTGCCAGCGAGCTTCGACAGGGGTATAATTCACCCCTCCACTTT
-	-	TRBV30	TRBJ1-4	CAWAGMANEKLFF	TGTGCCTGGGCAGGGATGGCTAATGAAAAACTGTTTTTT
-	TRBD2	TRBV10-1	TRBJ2-1	CASSVREAYNEQFF	TGCGCCAGCAGTGTCCGGGAGGCTTACAATGAGCAGTTCTTC
-	-	TRBV10-3	TRBJ1-5	CAISESVLGNQPQHF	TGTGCCATCAGTGAGTCAGTACTCGGCAATCAGCCCCAGCATTTT
-	TRBD1	TRBV18	TRBJ1-2	CASSPPRGQGNYGYTF	TGTGCCAGCTCACCACCCCGGGGACAGGGGAACTATGGCTACACCTTC
-	TRBD1	TRBV18	TRBJ1-3	CASSRTGAPTENTIYF	TGTGCCAGCTCACGGACAGGGGCCCCAACTGAAAACACCATATATTTT
-	-	TRBV7-9	TRBJ2-4	CASSFSGLAKNIQYF	TGTGCCAGCAGCTTTTCAGGGCTGGCCAAAAACATTCAGTACTTC
-	-	TRBV6-5	TRBJ2-5	CASRAWGERQETQYF	TGTGCCAGCAGAGCCTGGGGGGAGAGACAAGAGACCCAGTACTTC
-	-	TRBV6-4	TRBJ1-2	CASTTDKYYGYTF	TGTGCCAGCACCACCGACAAGTACTATGGCTACACCTTC
-	TRBD1	TRBV2	TRBJ1-5	CASSVDRGDQPQHF	TGTGCCAGCAGTGTCGACAGGGGGGATCAGCCCCAGCATTTT
once	-	TRBV10-3	TRBJ1-5	CAISESAGSEPQHF	TGTGCCATCAGTGAGTCCGCGGGGTCGGAGCCCCAGCATTTT
-	TRBD2	TRBV4-2	TRBJ2-1	CASSPYVASGGVNEQFF	TGTGCCAGCAGCCCCTATGTGGCTAGCGGGGGGGTGAATGAGCAGTTCTTC
-	-	TRBV5-1	TRBJ1-2	CASSSPVRGSANYGYTF	TGCGCCAGCAGCTCCCCCGTCAGGGGCTCAGCTAACTATGGCTACACCTTC
-	-	TRBV19	TRBJ1-5	CASSIGVRQPQHF	TGTGCCAGTAGTATAGGTGTGAGGCAGCCCCAGCATTTT
-	-	TRBV7-9	TRBJ1-5	CASSLTSTNQPQHF	TGTGCCAGCAGCTTAACCTCAACAAATCAGCCCCAGCATTTT
once	TRBD1	TRBV14	TRBJ1-1	CASSAPGTANTEAFF	TGTGCCAGCAGCGCTCCCGGGACAGCGAACACTGAAGCTTTCTTT
-	TRBD1	TRBV15	TRBJ1-1	CATSRSRQGARTEAFF	TGTGCCACCAGCAGATCGAGACAGGGGGCGAGAACTGAAGCTTTCTTT
-	-	TRBV2	TRBJ2-3	CASRGVIDTQYF	TGTGCCAGCAGGGGCGTGATAGATACGCAGTATTTT
-	-	TRBV5-1	TRBJ1-1	CASSPRGGEAFF	TGCGCCAGCAGCCCACGGGGGGGTGAAGCTTTCTTT
-	TRBD1	TRBV5-4	TRBJ2-3	CASSLLAGGGGTDTQYF	TGTGCCAGCAGCTTGTTGGCAGGGGGTGGGGGCACAGATACGCAGTATTTT
-	TRBD1	TRBV7-9	TRBJ2-3	CASRPWDSLTDTQYF	TGTGCCAGCAGGCCGTGGGACAGCCTCACAGATACGCAGTATTTT
once	-	TRBV7-9	TRBJ1-1	CASSFAGLNTEAFF	TGTGCCAGCAGCTTCGCAGGGTTGAACACTGAAGCTTTCTTT
-	-	TRBV9	TRBJ2-2	CASSVYSNTGELFF	TGTGCCAGCAGCGTATACTCTAACACCGGGGAGCTGTTTTTT
-	-	TRBV24-1	TRBJ2-2	CATKDRDSRGGTGELFF	TGTGCCACCAAGGACCGGGACAGCCGTGGAGGGACCGGGGAGCTGTTTTTT
once	TRBD2	TRBV14	TRBJ2-2	CASSQVSGAGELFF	TGTGCCAGCAGCCAAGTTAGCGGGGCCGGGGAGCTGTTTTTT
-	TRBD1	TRBV5-1	TRBJ1-1	CASSRTGGLDTEAFF	TGCGCCAGCAGTCGGACAGGGGGCCTGGACACTGAAGCTTTCTTT
-	TRBD2	TRBV19	TRBJ2-2	CASIAGGAPGELFF	TGTGCCAGTATTGCGGGGGGCGCCCCCGGGGAGCTGTTTTTT
-	TRBD2	TRBV7-8	TRBJ2-3	CASSLLPGGRVTDTQYF	TGTGCCAGCAGCTTACTTCCGGGGGGGCGGGTCACAGATACGCAGTATTTT
-	-	TRBV21-1	TRBJ1-2	CASSKVGGQTHYGYTF	TGTGCCAGCAGCAAAGTGGGGGGGCAGACCCACTATGGCTACACCTTC
-	TRBD1	TRBV12-3/TRBV12-4	TRBJ1-1	CASSSDRVAAFF	TGTGCCAGCAGCTCGGACAGGGTGGCAGCTTTCTTT
-	-	TRBV28	TRBJ2-6	CATQTDSDYSGANVLTF	TGTGCCACCCAGACGGACTCAGATTACTCTGGGGCCAACGTCCTGACTTTC
-	TRBD1	TRBV10-1	TRBJ1-2	CASSPDRGSYGYTF	TGCGCCAGCAGTCCGGACAGGGGAAGTTATGGCTACACCTTC